These T cell receptor beta chains were read from a single sample in a study of blood T cell repertoires in COVID-19. Method: immunoSEQ multiplex PCR; TCRdb's copy keeps in-frame clones and lacks some. In the table there are hundreds of thousands of clones, around 86% of which are singletons. The sequencing input was peripheral blood. Every receptor here comes from a woman younger than 45 with active or convalescent COVID-19. The CDR3 runs from the conserved cysteine through the conserved F or W. Each record gives: D gene, clone size, J gene, V gene, CDR3 DNA, CDR3 protein. D genes are given only for firm matches. A clone size is listed for some rows: how often the clone was seen (once, few, many), or a class if it is expanded.

D: TRBD1; size: .; J: TRBJ2-1; V: TRBV6-5; DNA: TGTGCCAGCAGTTCTTTGGTCGCGACAGGGGGCAATGAGCAGTTCTTC; CDR3: CASSSLVATGGNEQFF
D: TRBD1; size: .; J: TRBJ1-4; V: TRBV9; DNA: TGTGCCAGCAGCGGCCGGGACAGCCATGAAAAACTGTTTTTT; CDR3: CASSGRDSHEKLFF
D: TRBD2; size: .; J: TRBJ2-2; V: TRBV18; DNA: TGTGCCAGCTCCCCGAGCGGGAGTACTACCGGGGAGCTGTTTTTT; CDR3: CASSPSGSTTGELFF
D: .; size: .; J: TRBJ2-3; V: TRBV6-6; DNA: TGTGCCAGCAGTCGATCGAGCGGCACAGATACGCAGTATTTT; CDR3: CASSRSSGTDTQYF
D: .; size: .; J: TRBJ1-6; V: TRBV19; DNA: TGTGCCAGTAGACTCGGACACGATTCACCCCTCCACTTT; CDR3: CASRLGHDSPLHF
D: TRBD2; size: .; J: TRBJ2-1; V: TRBV15; DNA: TGTGCCACCAGCAGGAAGGGTCTAGCGGGAGTGGGGTCCTACAATGAGCAGTTCTTC; CDR3: CATSRKGLAGVGSYNEQFF
D: TRBD1; size: once; J: TRBJ1-3; V: TRBV11-2; DNA: TGTGCCAGCAGCTTATCTATGGGGCAGGGGGCTTCTGGAAACACCATATATTTT; CDR3: CASSLSMGQGASGNTIYF
D: TRBD1; size: .; J: TRBJ1-2; V: TRBV2; DNA: TGTGCCAGCAGTGCCAGGGGGATTTCTGGCTACACCTTC; CDR3: CASSARGISGYTF
D: TRBD2; size: .; J: TRBJ2-1; V: TRBV6-1; DNA: TGTGCCAGCAGTGAAACTAGCGGGGGTTTCCTATACAATGAGCAGTTCTTC; CDR3: CASSETSGGFLYNEQFF
D: TRBD1; size: .; J: TRBJ1-2; V: TRBV5-4; DNA: TGTGCCAGCAGCGGGACAGGGCTCTATGGCTACACCTTC; CDR3: CASSGTGLYGYTF
D: TRBD1; size: .; J: TRBJ1-2; V: TRBV28; DNA: TGTGCCAGCAGTGACCGGGACAGGCATGGCTACACCTTC; CDR3: CASSDRDRHGYTF
D: .; size: .; J: TRBJ2-3; V: TRBV24-1; DNA: TGTGCCACCAGTGATGGGACTTTAGTCACAGATACGCAGTATTTT; CDR3: CATSDGTLVTDTQYF
D: TRBD2; size: .; J: TRBJ2-7; V: TRBV6-6; DNA: TGTGCCAGCAGTTACATAGCGGGAGTCTCGTCCTACGAGCAGTACTTC; CDR3: CASSYIAGVSSYEQYF
D: .; size: once; J: TRBJ2-6; V: TRBV9; DNA: TGTGCCAGCAGCGTATTGCAGGCTACTGGGGCCAACGTCCTGACTTTC; CDR3: CASSVLQATGANVLTF
D: .; size: .; J: TRBJ1-1; V: TRBV12-3/TRBV12-4; DNA: TGTGCCAGCAGTGTAGACACGAACACTGAAGCTTTCTTT; CDR3: CASSVDTNTEAFF
D: TRBD2; size: .; J: TRBJ2-1; V: TRBV28; DNA: TGTGCCAGCAGTCCCGAAGTAGCGGGGGCCCGTTATGAGCAGTTCTTC; CDR3: CASSPEVAGARYEQFF
D: .; size: once; J: TRBJ1-1; V: TRBV27; DNA: TGTGCCAGCAGTTTAGGGGCAGGGTGGGAAGCTTTCTTT; CDR3: CASSLGAGWEAFF